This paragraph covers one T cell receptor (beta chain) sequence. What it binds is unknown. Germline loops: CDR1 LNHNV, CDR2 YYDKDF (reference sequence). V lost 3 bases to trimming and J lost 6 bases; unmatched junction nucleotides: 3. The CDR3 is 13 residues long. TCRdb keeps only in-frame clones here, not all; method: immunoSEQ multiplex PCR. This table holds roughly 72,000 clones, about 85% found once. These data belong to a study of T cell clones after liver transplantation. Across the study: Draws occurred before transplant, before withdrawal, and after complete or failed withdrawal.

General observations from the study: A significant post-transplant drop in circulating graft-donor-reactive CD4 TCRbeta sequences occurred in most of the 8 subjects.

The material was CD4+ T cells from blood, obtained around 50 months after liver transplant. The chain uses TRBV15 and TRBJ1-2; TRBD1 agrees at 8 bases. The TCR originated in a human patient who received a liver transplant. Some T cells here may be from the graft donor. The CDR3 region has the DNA TGTGCCACCAGCAGGGTACAGGGGGATGGCTACACCTTC. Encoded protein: CATSRVQGDGYTF.